The 14 T cell receptor beta chains below come from one sample, sequenced in a study of T cell responses to AZD1222 COVID-19 vaccine. The assay was immunoSEQ multiplex PCR, and TCRdb's table has in-frame clones only and misses some. Here the sample spans roughly 93,000 clones, 80% to 90% being singletons. Sequences were derived from peripheral blood, sampled on day 0 of AZD1222 vaccination. Receptors originate from an adult in good health.

The rearrangement uses TRBV15 and TRBJ1-5; no clear D. This CDR3 contains 15 residues. V was trimmed by 0 bases and J by 4 bases, leaving 10 bases between them. Germline V lookup: CDR1 LNHNV, CDR2 YYDKDF (reference sequence). CDR3 DNA sequence: TGTGCCACCAGCAGAGATATGAAAGGGAATCAGCCCCAGCATTTT. The encoded protein is CATSRDMKGNQPQHF.

The chain joins TRBV7-2 to TRBJ2-7; D may be TRBD2 (6 bases). Between the trimmed V and J ends, which lost 1 base and 1 base, there was a span of 11 bases. The germline CDR1 and CDR2 sequences are SGHTA and FQGNSA. There are 15 residues in the CDR3. The CDR3 sequence: CASSLGGDLSYEQYF. CDR3 nucleotide sequence: TGTGCCAGCAGCTTAGGCGGGGACCTATCCTACGAGCAGTACTTC.

The chain recombines TRBV9 with TRBJ1-1; D is unclear. The germline V gene has CDR1 SGDLS and CDR2 YYNGEE. V lost 0 bases to trimming and J lost 0 bases, with 15 bases between them. The CDR3 is 17 amino acids. The CDR3 here is CASSVGAPIGMNTEAFF. Here the CDR3 DNA reads TGTGCCAGCAGCGTAGGGGCCCCTATAGGGATGAACACTGAAGCTTTCTTT.

The chain uses TRBV5-1 and TRBJ1-4, with TRBD1 matching over 9 bases. Per the germline V gene, CDR1 is SGHRS and CDR2 is YFSETQ. The CDR3 contains 14 residues. The V and J ends lost 3 bases and 8 bases, in that order; junction bases with no gene match: 5. CDR3 sequence (DNA): TGCGCCAGCAGCTACGACAGGGGGGACGAAAAACTGTTTTTT. This gives the protein CASSYDRGDEKLFF.

The V call is TRBV29-1, the J call TRBJ2-5; 7 nucleotides align to TRBD2. Per the germline V gene, CDR1 is SQVTM and CDR2 is ANQGSEA. The CDR3 runs to 14 residues. V lost 3 bases to trimming and J lost 1 base; unmatched junction nucleotides: 5. The CDR3 sequence is CSVDHGGIQETQYF. DNA of the CDR3: TGCAGCGTTGATCACGGGGGGATCCAAGAGACCCAGTACTTC.

The chain couples TRBV5-1 to TRBJ1-3; D gene ambiguous. Germline V gene sequence: CDR1 SGHRS, CDR2 YFSETQ. The CDR3 spans 16 residues. The germline V and J ends were trimmed by 3 bases and 0 bases, with 13 bases remaining between them. The CDR3 nucleotides are TGCGCCAGCAGCTCCCGACAAGGTACCTCTGGAAACACCATATATTTT. Protein sequence: CASSSRQGTSGNTIYF.

The genes are TRBV6-6 and TRBJ2-3, with 13 bases aligning to TRBD2. Per the germline V gene, CDR1 is MNHNY and CDR2 is SVGAGI (reference sequence). V gave up 5 bases and J gave up 0 bases; unmatched junction bases: 11. The CDR3 runs 19 residues. The CDR3 DNA follows: TGTGCCAGCAGTCGACTAGCGGGGGGAAGATCGACTAGCACAGATACGCAGTATTTT. Its protein product is CASSRLAGGRSTSTDTQYF.

This clone was seen only a few times. The chain carries TRBV7-8 and TRBJ1-2; 11 nucleotides align to TRBD1. The CDR3 is 18 amino acids. V trimming: 2 bases; J trimming: 9 bases; junction bases outside the gene matches: 17. Germline V gives CDR1 SGHVS, CDR2 FQNEAQ. For the CDR3, the DNA is TGTGCCAGCAGCTTACCCACGTCGGGACAGGGGGGATCTAACAGCTACACCTTC. Protein: CASSLPTSGQGGSNSYTF. Looking up the rest from reference TRBV7-8 and TRBJ1-2 gives the full variable domain: GAGVSQSPRYKVAKRGQDVALRCDPISGHVSLFWYQQALGQGPEFLTYFQNEAQLDKSGLPSDRFFAERPEGSVSTLKIQRTQQEDSAVYLCASSLPTSGQGGSNSYTFGSGTRLTVV.

This clone was counted a few times. The chain recombines TRBV7-5 with TRBJ1-2. TRBV7-5 is listed as a pseudogene. The CDR3 spans 13 residues. The CDR3 nucleotides read TGTGCCAGAAGCTTAGCGCAGAGGGGAAGCTACACCTTC. Its protein product is CARSLAQRGSYTF.

V usage is TRBV18 and J usage is TRBJ1-2; tentative D call: TRBD1 (6 bases). V dropped 2 bases and J dropped 3 bases, with 16 bases sitting between them. Germline loops: CDR1 KGHSH, CDR2 LQKENI. This CDR3 is 16 amino acids long. CDR3: CASSPARGERDYGYTF. DNA for the CDR3: TGTGCCAGCTCACCAGCCAGGGGAGAGAGGGACTATGGCTACACCTTC.

This sequence joins TRBV19 and TRBJ1-2, with D possibly TRBD1 on 6 matching bases. The CDR3 is made up of 15 amino acids. V lost 8 bases to trimming and J lost 1 base, with 17 bases between them. In germline, CDR1 is LNHDA, CDR2 SQIVND (reference sequence). The CDR3 DNA is TGTGCCAGTCTGGACCAGGGGAGGCATAACTATGGCTACACCTTC. Translating gives CASLDQGRHNYGYTF.

CDR3 region: CASSQDEAALDTQYF. The CDR3 region has the DNA TGCGCCAGCAGCCAAGATGAAGCAGCTCTAGATACGCAGTATTTT. This sequence joins TRBV4-1 and TRBJ2-3, with no clear D. V lost 0 bases to trimming and J lost 5 bases, with 12 bases between them. The CDR3 consists of 15 residues. Germline V gene lookup returns CDR1 MGHRA and CDR2 YSYEKL.

The chain carries TRBV6-2 or TRBV6-3 and TRBJ1-4; D is unclear. CDR1 and CDR2 from the germline V gene are MNHEY and SVGEGT. Trimming pared 2 bases from V and 8 bases from J, leaving 12 bases between. This CDR3 comprises 14 residues. The CDR3 loop reads CASSYRNRGEKLFF. For the CDR3, the DNA is TGTGCCAGCAGTTACCGGAACCGAGGGGAAAAACTGTTTTTT.

V usage is TRBV12-1 and J usage is TRBJ1-2; the D call of TRBD1 is as the table states it, not checked on the DNA. TRBV12-1 is shown as a pseudogene. This CDR3 contains 15 residues. This CDR3 reads CASSLDRVISYGYTF. For the CDR3, the DNA is TGTGCCAGCAGCTTGGACAGGGTCATTAGCTATGGCTACACCTTC.